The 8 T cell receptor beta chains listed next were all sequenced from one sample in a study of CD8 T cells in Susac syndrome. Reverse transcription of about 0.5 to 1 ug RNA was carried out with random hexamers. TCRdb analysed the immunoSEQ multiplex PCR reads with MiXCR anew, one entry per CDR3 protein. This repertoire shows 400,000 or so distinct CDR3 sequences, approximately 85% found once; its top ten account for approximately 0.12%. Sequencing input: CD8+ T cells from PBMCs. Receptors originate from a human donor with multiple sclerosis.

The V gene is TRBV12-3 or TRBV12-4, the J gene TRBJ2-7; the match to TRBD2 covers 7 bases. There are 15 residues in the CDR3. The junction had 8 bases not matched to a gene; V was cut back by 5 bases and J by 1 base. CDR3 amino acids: CASSDDGEGSYEQYF. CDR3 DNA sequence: TGTGCCAGCAGTGATGACGGGGAGGGATCCTACGAGCAGTACTTC.

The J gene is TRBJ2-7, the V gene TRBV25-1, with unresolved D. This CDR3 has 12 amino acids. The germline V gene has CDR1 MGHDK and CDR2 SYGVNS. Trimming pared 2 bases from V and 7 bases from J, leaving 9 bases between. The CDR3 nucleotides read TGTGCCAGCAGTGAACTCGCCGGAGAGCAGTACTTC. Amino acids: CASSELAGEQYF.

In DNA form, the CDR3 reads TGCGCCAGCAGTGAAGTGGACCTCTACGAGCAGTACTTC. This sequence encodes CASSEVDLYEQYF. The V call is TRBV10-2, the J call TRBJ2-7; D call uncertain. CDR3 length: 13 amino acids. V lost 3 bases and J 3 bases, leaving 9 bases between the germline ends. The germline V gene has CDR1 WSHSY and CDR2 SAAADI.

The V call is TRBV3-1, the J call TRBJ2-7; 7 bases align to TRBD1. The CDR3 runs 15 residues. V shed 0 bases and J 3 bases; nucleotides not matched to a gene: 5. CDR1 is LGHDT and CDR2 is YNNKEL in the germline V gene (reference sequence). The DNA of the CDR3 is TGTGCCAGCAGCCAAGACGGGGACAGTAACTACGAGCAGTACTTC. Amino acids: CASSQDGDSNYEQYF.

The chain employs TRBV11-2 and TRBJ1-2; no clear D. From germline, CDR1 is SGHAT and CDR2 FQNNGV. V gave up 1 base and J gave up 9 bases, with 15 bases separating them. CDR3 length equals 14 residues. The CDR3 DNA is TGTGCCAGCAGCTTAGTCGCGTCTTCGAGAAGCTACACCTTC. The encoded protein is CASSLVASSRSYTF.

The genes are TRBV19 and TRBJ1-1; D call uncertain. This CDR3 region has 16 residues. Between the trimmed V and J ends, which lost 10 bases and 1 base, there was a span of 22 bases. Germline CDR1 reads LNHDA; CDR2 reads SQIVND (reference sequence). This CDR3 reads CATTAGVGTRNTEAFF. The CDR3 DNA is TGTGCCACCACTGCCGGGGTGGGCACTAGGAACACTGAAGCTTTCTTT.

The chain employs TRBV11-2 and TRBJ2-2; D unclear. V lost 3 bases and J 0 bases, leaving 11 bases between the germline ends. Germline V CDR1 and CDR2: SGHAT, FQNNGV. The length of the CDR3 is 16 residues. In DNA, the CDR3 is TGTGCCAGCAGCTTGGTAGGGTCCGCGAACACCGGGGAGCTGTTTTTT. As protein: CASSLVGSANTGELFF.

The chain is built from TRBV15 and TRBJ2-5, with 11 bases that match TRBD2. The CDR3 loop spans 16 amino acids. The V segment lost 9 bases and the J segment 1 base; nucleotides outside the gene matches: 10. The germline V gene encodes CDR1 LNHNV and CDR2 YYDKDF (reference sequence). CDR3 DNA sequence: TGTGCCACAATCCTTGGACTAGCGGGTATCCAAGAGACCCAGTACTTC. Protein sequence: CATILGLAGIQETQYF.